Each of the 27 T cell receptor beta chains below was sequenced from the same sample in a study of neoadjuvant anti-PD-1 for oral cavity cancer. Clones were read by immunoSEQ multiplex PCR, and TCRdb kept only the in-frame ones, dropping some. The sample lists 9,500 to 15,000 clones, about 70% occurring once. Time point reported: after neoadjuvant nivolumab, at surgical resection. The sample in question was PBMCs, obtained after nivolumab (anti-PD-1) treatment. The receptors were gathered from a person between 40 and 80 years old with oral cavity squamous cell carcinoma.

The V gene is TRBV11-3, the J gene TRBJ2-3, with a tentative D call TRBD1 (6 bases). Deletions cut 1 base from V and 3 bases from J, with 8 bases between. The CDR3 contains 14 residues. Germline V gene sequence: CDR1 SGHNT, CDR2 YENEEA. The CDR3 region is CASSLGGQTDTQYF. The CDR3 coding sequence is TGTGCCAGCAGCTTAGGCGGACAGACAGATACGCAGTATTTT.

The rearrangement joins TRBV7-8 to TRBJ1-1; D gene ambiguous. V lost 2 bases and J lost 0, with 7 bases in between. The CDR3 length is 14 residues. Per germline, CDR1 SGHVS and CDR2 FQNEAQ. The CDR3: CASSLNSVNTEAFF. The CDR3 nucleotides are TGTGCCAGCAGCTTAAACTCCGTGAACACTGAAGCTTTCTTT.

This chain connects TRBV7-8 to TRBJ2-3; possibly TRBD1 or TRBD2 for D (5 bases each). Trimming left V 5 bases short and J 1 base short, with 10 bases between. The CDR3 has 14 amino acids. Germline CDR1 SGHVS, CDR2 FQNEAQ. The CDR3 protein is CASSGLGGTDTQYF. The CDR3 nucleotides are TGTGCCAGCAGCGGGTTGGGGGGCACAGATACGCAGTATTTT. Variable domain in full (rest from reference TRBV7-8 and TRBJ2-3): GAGVSQSPRYKVAKRGQDVALRCDPISGHVSLFWYQQALGQGPEFLTYFQNEAQLDKSGLPSDRFFAERPEGSVSTLKIQRTQQEDSAVYLCASSGLGGTDTQYFGPGTRLTVL.

This clone was seen a handful of times. CDR3 in DNA: TGTGCCAGCAGTTTCCACAGTGGCGGCACTGAAGCTTTCTTT. As protein: CASSFHSGGTEAFF. The rearrangement joins TRBV28 to TRBJ1-1; D gene uncertain. Germline loops: CDR1 MDHEN, CDR2 SYDVKM. V lost 3 bases, J lost 4 bases, and 12 bases lay in between. The CDR3 totals 14 residues.

The chain recombines TRBV7-8 with TRBJ2-5; maybe TRBD1 (5 bases). Trimming removed 2 bases at V and 4 bases at J, with 11 bases between. CDR3 length equals 14 residues. CDR1 and CDR2 (germline): SGHVS, FQNEAQ. CDR3 in DNA: TGTGCCAGCAGCTTAAATCTTAGGGGAGAGACCCAGTACTTC. It codes for CASSLNLRGETQYF.

The rearrangement joins TRBV9 to TRBJ1-6; tentative D call: TRBD1 (6 bases). The germline V gene encodes CDR1 SGDLS and CDR2 YYNGEE. The ends were cut back, 1 base at V and 0 bases at J, with 8 bases in the middle. The CDR3 consists of 16 residues. CDR3 loop: CASSVKDSSYNSPLHF. The CDR3 coding sequence is TGTGCCAGCAGCGTAAAGGACAGCTCCTATAATTCACCCCTCCACTTT.

This chain joins TRBV14 and TRBJ1-1; D may be TRBD1 (5 bases). V was trimmed by 1 base and J by 5 bases, leaving 11 bases between them. Germline lookup yields CDR1 SGHDN and CDR2 FVKESK. This CDR3 is 14 amino acids long. DNA of the CDR3: TGTGCCAGCAGCCAAGGAGGGGAGGGGACTGAAGCTTTCTTT. Amino acids: CASSQGGEGTEAFF.

This clone appeared once. The genes are TRBV25-1 and TRBJ1-1; D remains unclear. CDR1 is MGHDK, CDR2 SYGVNS, per germline. The CDR3 contains 10 residues. The V end was cut by 6 bases, the J end by 1 base, with 0 bases between. The CDR3 DNA sequence: TGTGCCAGCAGGAACACTGAAGCTTTCTTT. It is translated as CASRNTEAFF.

The chain carries TRBV13 and TRBJ2-1; TRBD1 matches 8 bases. The V gene end was trimmed by 5 bases and the J gene end by 7 bases; junction bases not matched to a gene: 7. The germline V gene encodes CDR1 PRHDT and CDR2 FYEKMQ (reference sequence). This CDR3 contains 14 residues. CDR3 loop: CASSPRQGWNEQFF. The CDR3 DNA sequence: TGTGCCAGCAGCCCCCGACAGGGGTGGAATGAGCAGTTCTTC.

This chain uses TRBV6-5 with TRBJ1-4; TRBD1 matches at 11 bases. V trimming: 2 bases; J trimming: 8 bases; junction bases outside the gene matches: 4. Germline CDR1 MNHEY, CDR2 SVGAGI. There are 15 residues in the CDR3. The CDR3 here is CASSYGTGGNEKLFF. Written as DNA, the CDR3 is TGTGCCAGCAGTTACGGGACAGGGGGGAACGAAAAACTGTTTTTT.

The chain carries TRBV5-1 and TRBJ2-1; D unclear. This CDR3 has 12 residues. Germline lookup yields CDR1 SGHRS and CDR2 YFSETQ. V gave up 3 bases and J gave up 6 bases, with 7 bases separating them. This CDR3 reads CASSYGSNEQFF. CDR3 nucleotide sequence: TGCGCCAGCAGCTATGGATCCAATGAGCAGTTCTTC. Combining the CDR3 with reference TRBV5-1 and TRBJ2-1 gives the whole variable domain KAGVTQTPRYLIKTRGQQVTLSCSPISGHRSVSWYQQTPGQGLQFLFEYFSETQRNKGNFPGRFSGRQFSNSRSEMNVSTLELGDSALYLCASSYGSNEQFFGPGTRLTVL.

The V gene is TRBV19, the J gene TRBJ2-7, with TRBD2 matching over 9 bases. V was pared by 4 bases and J by 2 bases, with 6 bases of the junction left unmatched. The CDR3 loop spans 15 amino acids. Germline V gene lookup returns CDR1 LNHDA and CDR2 SQIVND (reference sequence). This chain's CDR3 is CASSTAGLATYEQYF. The CDR3 nucleotides read TGTGCCAGTAGTACCGCCGGACTAGCGACCTACGAGCAGTACTTC.

This chain uses TRBV19 with TRBJ2-7; D is undetermined. Germline V gene sequence: CDR1 LNHDA, CDR2 SQIVND (reference sequence). CDR3 length equals 11 residues. Trimming left V 4 bases short and J 7 bases short, with 8 bases between. The CDR3 DNA follows: TGTGCCAGTAGTACGTCGAGGGAGCAGTACTTC. Protein: CASSTSREQYF.

A single count supports this clone. V usage is TRBV6-6 and J usage is TRBJ1-2; a possible D gene is TRBD1 (6 bases). V gave up 0 bases and J gave up 2 bases, with 7 bases separating them. The CDR3 contains 14 residues. CDR1 is MNHNY and CDR2 is SVGAGI in the germline V gene (reference sequence). The CDR3 loop is CASSYSGGNYGYTF. The CDR3 DNA reads TGTGCCAGCAGTTACTCTGGGGGCAACTATGGCTACACCTTC.

The chain uses TRBV30 and TRBJ1-4, with TRBD1 matching 9 bases. Germline V gives CDR1 GTSNPN, CDR2 SVGIG (reference sequence). The CDR3 is made up of 15 amino acids. The trim removed 3 bases at V and 7 bases at J, leaving 9 bases unmatched. CDR3 sequence reads: CAWSPGTGLSEKLFF. The DNA for the CDR3 is TGTGCCTGGAGCCCCGGGACAGGGTTAAGTGAAAAACTGTTTTTT.

The chain uses TRBV7-2 and TRBJ2-3; a weak D match, TRBD2 (6 bases). Germline V gene lookup returns CDR1 SGHTA and CDR2 FQGNSA. The length of the CDR3 is 14 residues. V was shortened by 3 bases and J by 0 bases, with 7 bases between the two germline ends. The CDR3 loop reads CASSFRGSTDTQYF. Written as DNA, the CDR3 is TGTGCCAGCAGCTTCCGGGGGAGCACAGATACGCAGTATTTT.

V gene TRBV6-4 combines with J gene TRBJ2-1; 7 nucleotides match TRBD1. The CDR3 has 15 amino acids. The trim removed 4 bases at V and 7 bases at J, leaving 10 bases unmatched. Germline V gene data show CDR1 as MRHNA and CDR2 as SNTAGT. The CDR3 loop is CASSGDSTSSNEQFF. CDR3 coding DNA: TGTGCCAGCAGTGGGGACAGTACTTCCAGTAATGAGCAGTTCTTC.

The gene calls are TRBV6-1 and TRBJ1-2, with D tentatively TRBD1 (5 bases). There are 14 residues in the CDR3. V was shortened by 3 bases and J by 4 bases, with 12 bases between the two germline ends. CDR1 and CDR2 from the germline V gene are MNHNS and SASEGT. The DNA of the CDR3 is TGTGCCAGCAGTGAGTCGGGGACGGCCTATGGCTACACCTTC. It specifies CASSESGTAYGYTF.

The chain links TRBV7-2 to TRBJ1-2; D gene uncertain. Germline V gene lookup returns CDR1 SGHTA and CDR2 FQGNSA. Between the trimmed V and J ends, which lost 0 bases and 8 bases, there was a span of 10 bases. CDR3 length equals 13 residues. The CDR3 coding sequence is TGTGCCAGCAGCTTAGCAGTCCCTCGCGGCTACACCTTC. Its translation is CASSLAVPRGYTF.

This clone was picked up a small number of times. The gene calls are TRBV11-2 and TRBJ2-7, with D possibly TRBD1 on 7 matching bases. The CDR3 has 15 residues. Germline lookup yields CDR1 SGHAT and CDR2 FQNNGV. Deletions cut 6 bases from V and 4 bases from J, with 19 bases between. CDR3 loop: CASRRPGGRGYEQYF. CDR3 nucleotide sequence: TGTGCCAGCAGACGCCCAGGGGGGCGAGGGTACGAGCAGTACTTC.

The genes are TRBV6-4 and TRBJ2-3, with TRBD2 identical over 10 bases. The CDR3 covers 15 residues. With 4 bases clipped from V and 6 bases from J, the junction kept 7 bases outside the gene matches. CDR1 is MRHNA, CDR2 SNTAGT, per germline. CDR3 in DNA: TGTGCCAGCAGTGCTAGCGGGAGTGGCTGGGATACGCAGTATTTT. Amino acid sequence: CASSASGSGWDTQYF.

This clone was observed a few times. The junction differs from germline at one of its ends, possibly a read error. This chain joins TRBV19 and TRBJ1-3; no clear D gene. The CDR3 spans 15 residues. The V gene's germline CDR1 is LNHDA and CDR2 SQIVND (reference sequence). CDR3 in DNA: TGTGCCAGTAGTATCGGGGAGACCTCTCGAAACACCATATATTTT. Protein sequence: CASSIGETSRNTIYF.

The chain carries TRBV5-1 and TRBJ1-1; tentative D call: TRBD1 (5 bases). The CDR3 totals 13 residues. Trimming stripped 4 bases from V and 0 bases from J, with 7 bases between. Per germline, CDR1 SGHRS and CDR2 YFSETQ. CDR3 bases: TGCGCCAGCAGCGGGGCAATGAACACTGAAGCTTTCTTT. It is translated as CASSGAMNTEAFF.

This clone was seen only a few times. V is TRBV5-1 and J is TRBJ2-5; D call uncertain. The CDR3 length is 14 residues. Trimming pared 0 bases from V and 5 bases from J, leaving 11 bases between. The germline gives CDR1 SGHRS, CDR2 YFSETQ. DNA for the CDR3: TGCGCCAGCAGCTTGGTTCCGGTTGGGGAGACCCAGTACTTC. Translation: CASSLVPVGETQYF.

This clone was recorded a few times. V gene TRBV5-4 combines with J gene TRBJ2-2; D unclear. This CDR3 comprises 17 residues. CDR1 is SGHNT and CDR2 is YYREEE in the germline V gene (reference sequence). V lost 4 bases to trimming and J lost 5 bases, with 21 bases between them. CDR3 amino acids: CASSPLDPIRLTGELFF. The CDR3 nucleotides are TGTGCCAGCAGCCCTCTTGATCCGATACGATTAACCGGGGAGCTGTTTTTT.

The table lists this clone with a few counts. The rearrangement joins TRBV5-4 to TRBJ2-7; a weak D match, TRBD2 (5 bases). This CDR3 comprises 14 residues. Germline CDR1 and CDR2: SGHNT and YYREEE (reference sequence). V lost 3 bases, J lost 2 bases, and 12 bases lay in between. The CDR3 sequence is CASSSPAGPYEQYF. The CDR3 nucleotides read TGTGCCAGCAGCTCCCCTGCGGGTCCCTACGAGCAGTACTTC.

The gene calls are TRBV27 and TRBJ2-7; the match to TRBD2 covers 11 bases. Germline-derived CDR1 and CDR2 are MNHEY and SMNVEV (reference sequence). The CDR3 has 14 residues. The V gene end was trimmed by 9 bases and the J gene end by 5 bases; junction bases not matched to a gene: 9. The CDR3 reads CARTTSGRPHEQYF. As DNA, the CDR3 is TGTGCCAGAACAACTAGCGGGAGACCCCACGAGCAGTACTTC.